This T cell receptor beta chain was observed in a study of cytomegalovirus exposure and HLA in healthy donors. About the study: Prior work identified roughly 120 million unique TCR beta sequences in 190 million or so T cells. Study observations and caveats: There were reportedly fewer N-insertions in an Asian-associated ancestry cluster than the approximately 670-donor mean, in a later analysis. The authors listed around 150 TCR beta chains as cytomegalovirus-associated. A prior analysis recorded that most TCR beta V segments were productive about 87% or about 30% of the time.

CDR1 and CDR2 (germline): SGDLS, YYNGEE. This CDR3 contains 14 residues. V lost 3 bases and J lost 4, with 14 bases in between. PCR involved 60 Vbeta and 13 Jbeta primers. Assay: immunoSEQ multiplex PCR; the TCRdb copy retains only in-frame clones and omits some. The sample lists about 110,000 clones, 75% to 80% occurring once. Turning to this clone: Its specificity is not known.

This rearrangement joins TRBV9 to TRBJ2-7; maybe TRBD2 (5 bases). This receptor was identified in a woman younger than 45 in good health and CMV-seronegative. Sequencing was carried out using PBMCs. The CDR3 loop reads CASSGGPGLYEQYF. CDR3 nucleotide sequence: TGTGCCAGCAGCGGAGGGCCGGGCCTGTACGAGCAGTACTTC. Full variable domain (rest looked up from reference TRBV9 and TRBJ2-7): DSGVTQTPKHLITATGQRVTLRCSPRSGDLSVYWYQQSLDQGLQFLIQYYNGEERAKGNILERFSAQQFPDLHSELNLSSLELGDSALYFCASSGGPGLYEQYFGPGTRLTVT.